A selection of T cell receptor beta chains follows, all from one sample in a study of early T cells in non-severe SARS-CoV-2 infection. TCRdb re-called the 5' RACE reads through MiXCR, storing one row per CDR3 protein. The sample records about 66,000 distinct CDR3 sequences, around 14% being singletons. Sequencing was performed on whole blood. Receptor source: an adult who was a healthcare worker with PCR-confirmed SARS-CoV-2 infection or an uninfected control (not recorded which). CDR3s include the opening cysteine and the closing phenylalanine or tryptophan. A D gene is named only where the DNA matches it firmly. Expanded clones are given a class, and other clones once, few, many or no size at all.

J | size | V | length | D | CDR3 | DNA
TRBJ2-5 | - | TRBV7-7 | 13 | - | CASSLDLKETQYF | TGTGCTAGCAGCCTGGACCTAAAAGAGACCCAGTACTTC
TRBJ2-7 | - | TRBV5-1 | 13 | - | CASSQNLQGEQYF | TGCGCCAGCAGCCAGAATCTCCAAGGTGAGCAGTACTTC
TRBJ2-3 | - | TRBV9 | 14 | TRBD2 | CASGSGSSTDTQYF | TGTGCCAGCGGGAGCGGGAGTAGCACAGATACGCAGTATTTT
TRBJ1-2 | - | TRBV28 | 13 | - | CASSFSGEYGYTF | TGTGCCAGCAGTTTCTCGGGGGAATATGGCTACACCTTC
TRBJ2-1 | few | TRBV29-1 | 16 | TRBD2 | CSVDGGSGRDYNEQFF | TGCAGCGTTGATGGCGGGAGCGGGAGGGACTACAATGAGCAGTTCTTC
TRBJ1-3 | few | TRBV10-3 | 18 | TRBD1 | CAIRVRDRGQLSGNTIYF | TGTGCCATCAGGGTCCGGGACAGGGGGCAACTCTCTGGAAACACCATATATTTT
TRBJ2-3 | few | TRBV24-1 | 13 | - | CATSVIGSDTQYF | TGTGCCACCAGTGTTATTGGGTCAGATACGCAGTATTTT
TRBJ2-3 | many | TRBV24-1 | 15 | TRBD1 | CATSDTGTGEDTQYF | TGTGCCACCAGTGACACCGGGACAGGGGAGGATACGCAGTATTTT
TRBJ2-4 | many | TRBV12-3/TRBV12-4 | 21 | - | CASSRGGVTGRSGPAKNIQYF | TGTGCCAGCAGCCGAGGGGGGGTCACAGGGCGTAGTGGTCCAGCCAAAAACATTCAGTACTTC
TRBJ2-5 | many | TRBV6-6 | 15 | - | CASSYVRDTQETQYF | TGTGCCAGCAGTTACGTCCGGGACACCCAAGAGACCCAGTACTTC
TRBJ2-1 | many | TRBV4-3 | 17 | - | CASSQENLFSSYNEQFF | TGCGCCAGCAGCCAAGAGAATCTTTTCAGCTCCTACAATGAGCAGTTCTTC
TRBJ2-3 | - | TRBV29-1 | 12 | TRBD1 | CSGRTGPDTQYF | TGCAGCGGCCGGACAGGGCCCGATACGCAGTATTTT
TRBJ2-7 | few | TRBV7-3 | 15 | TRBD2 | CASSPSGKSSYEQYF | TGTGCCAGCAGTCCTAGCGGGAAGAGCTCCTACGAGCAGTACTTC
TRBJ2-3 | many | TRBV4-1 | 16 | TRBD2 | CASSQEGRGNTDTQYF | TGCGCCAGCAGCCAAGAGGGGCGGGGGAACACAGATACGCAGTATTTT
TRBJ1-5 | many | TRBV2 | 13 | - | CASSDGSNQPQHF | TGTGCCAGCAGTGATGGGAGCAATCAGCCCCAGCATTTT
TRBJ2-1 | - | TRBV19 | 13 | - | CASSQASRNEQFF | TGTGCCAGTAGCCAAGCCTCCCGTAATGAGCAGTTCTTC
TRBJ2-7 | - | TRBV3-1 | 19 | TRBD1 | CASSQYLGFATGAPVEQYF | TGTGCCAGCAGCCAATATTTGGGATTTGCGACAGGGGCCCCAGTCGAGCAGTACTTC
TRBJ2-5 | many | TRBV20-1 | 13 | - | CSARVDGTETQYF | TGCAGTGCTAGAGTCGACGGGACAGAGACCCAGTACTTC
TRBJ2-7 | - | TRBV20-1 | 13 | - | CSATPTGTYEQYF | TGCAGTGCTACCCCGACAGGAACCTACGAGCAGTACTTC
TRBJ2-3 | - | TRBV3-1 | 14 | TRBD2 | CASIHGGRPDTQYF | TGTGCCAGCATCCATGGCGGGAGGCCAGATACGCAGTATTTT
TRBJ1-2 | many | TRBV3-1 | 13 | - | CASSLTGNYGYTF | TGTGCCAGCAGCCTGACAGGAAACTATGGCTACACCTTC
TRBJ2-7 | few | TRBV6-1 | 15 | TRBD2 | CASSEAPSGDYEQYF | TGTGCCAGCAGTGAAGCTCCTAGCGGGGACTACGAGCAGTACTTC
TRBJ2-2 | - | TRBV5-4 | 16 | TRBD2 | CASSLPGTSGAGELFF | TGTGCCAGCAGCTTACCCGGGACTAGCGGGGCCGGGGAGCTGTTTTTT
TRBJ2-1 | many | TRBV11-2 | 15 | TRBD2 | CASSVRLAGVNEQFF | TGTGCCAGCAGCGTTCGACTAGCGGGAGTCAATGAGCAGTTCTTC
TRBJ1-4 | - | TRBV28 | 14 | - | CASSLWDNNEKLFF | TGTGCCAGCAGTTTATGGGACAATAATGAAAAACTGTTTTTT
TRBJ2-3 | few | TRBV12-3/TRBV12-4 | 15 | - | CASSPFEGLADTQYF | TGTGCCAGCAGTCCTTTTGAGGGACTGGCAGATACGCAGTATTTT
TRBJ2-7 | many | TRBV14 | 15 | - | CASSQVPGSPSEQYF | TGTGCCAGCAGCCAAGTACCAGGGTCACCGAGCGAGCAGTACTTC
TRBJ1-1 | - | TRBV6-2/TRBV6-3 | 14 | - | CASSNQGGKAEAFF | TGTGCCAGCAGTAACCAGGGTGGAAAGGCTGAAGCTTTCTTT
TRBJ1-5 | few | TRBV20-1 | 13 | - | CSAPGGSNQPQHF | TGCAGTGCCCCCGGAGGGAGCAATCAGCCCCAGCATTTT
TRBJ2-7 | many | TRBV6-6 | 12 | - | CASSPQSYEQYF | TGTGCCAGCAGCCCCCAGAGCTACGAGCAGTACTTC
TRBJ2-7 | few | TRBV28 | 14 | - | CASTRPSESYEQYF | TGTGCCAGCACCCGACCCTCAGAGTCCTACGAGCAGTACTTC
TRBJ2-1 | - | TRBV11-2 | 17 | - | CASSPRLARGQGNEQFF | TGTGCCAGCAGCCCCAGACTAGCGAGGGGGCAAGGCAATGAGCAGTTCTTC
TRBJ2-7 | few | TRBV4-1 | 16 | TRBD1 | CASSQGGDRATYEQYF | TGCGCCAGCAGCCAAGGGGGGGACAGGGCCACCTACGAGCAGTACTTC
TRBJ2-1 | few | TRBV29-1 | 15 | - | CSAKISGFSSGEQFF | TGCAGCGCCAAGATATCGGGGTTCTCGAGTGGTGAGCAGTTCTTC
TRBJ2-1 | few | TRBV29-1 | 13 | - | CSATPSSYNEQFF | TGCAGCGCAACGCCGAGCTCCTACAATGAGCAGTTCTTC
TRBJ2-4 | - | TRBV5-6 | 15 | TRBD2 | CASSLGLAGANIQYF | TGTGCCAGCAGCTTGGGACTAGCGGGAGCAAACATTCAGTACTTC
TRBJ2-7 | - | TRBV5-1 | 14 | TRBD1 | CASSWGTGAREQYF | TGCGCCAGCAGCTGGGGGACAGGGGCCAGAGAGCAGTACTTC
TRBJ1-3 | - | TRBV5-1 | 15 | TRBD1 | CASSLAGTGRNTIYF | TGCGCCAGCAGCTTGGCCGGGACAGGGAGAAACACCATATATTTT
TRBJ2-6 | many | TRBV29-1 | 15 | - | CSVVIFVRGANVLTF | TGCAGCGTTGTGATATTTGTGAGGGGGGCCAACGTCCTGACTTTC
TRBJ2-7 | many | TRBV29-1 | 12 | - | CSASTGSYEQYF | TGCAGCGCCTCGACAGGATCCTACGAGCAGTACTTC
TRBJ1-1 | - | TRBV29-1 | 11 | - | CSAAVNTEAFF | TGCAGCGCCGCGGTGAACACTGAAGCTTTCTTT
TRBJ2-7 | - | TRBV6-2/TRBV6-3 | 14 | TRBD2 | CASSYALGRAEQYF | TGTGCCAGCAGTTACGCCCTCGGGAGGGCCGAGCAGTACTTC
TRBJ2-7 | - | TRBV5-1 | 14 | TRBD2 | CASSPSGIDYEQYF | TGCGCCAGCAGCCCCAGCGGGATCGACTACGAGCAGTACTTC
TRBJ1-4 | - | TRBV29-1 | 13 | - | CSVQRKTNEKLFF | TGCAGCGTTCAAAGGAAGACTAATGAAAAACTGTTTTTT
TRBJ1-6 | many | TRBV12-3/TRBV12-4 | 13 | - | CASRRGSNSPLHF | TGTGCCAGCAGGAGGGGGTCGAATTCACCCCTCCACTTT
TRBJ2-7 | many | TRBV3-2 | 17 | - | CASSQAWRANIGYEQYF | TGTGCCAGCAGCCAAGCCTGGCGGGCCAATATCGGCTACGAGCAGTACTTC
TRBJ1-2 | few | TRBV29-1 | 14 | - | CSVDSGAANYGYTF | TGCAGCGTTGATTCCGGGGCAGCTAACTATGGCTACACCTTC
TRBJ2-3 | - | TRBV2 | 14 | - | CASHRDTGADTQYF | TGTGCCAGTCATAGGGACACCGGGGCAGATACGCAGTATTTT
TRBJ2-2 | few | TRBV28 | 15 | TRBD1 | CASSTGTGRTGELFF | TGTGCCAGCAGCACCGGGACAGGGAGAACCGGGGAGCTGTTTTTT
TRBJ2-7 | - | TRBV9 | 16 | TRBD2 | CASSVGTSGIGNEQYF | TGTGCCAGCAGCGTAGGGACTAGCGGGATCGGCAACGAGCAGTACTTC